These T cell receptor beta chains were read from a single sample in a study of tumor and adjacent non-tumor tissue in lung cancer. MiXCR, applied by TCRdb to the multiplex PCR reads, yields one record per CDR3 protein. The table records approximately 100,000 distinct CDR3 sequences, 65% of them present only once. The sequenced material came from distant non-tumor lung tissue. The receptors stem from a man between 25 and 39 years old with non-small cell lung cancer. Each CDR3 is given with its conserved first and last residue. A D gene is named only where the DNA matches it firmly. A row's size may be missing; if present it is once, few, many or a size class.

v_gene: TRBV4-2; abundance: NA; j_gene: TRBJ2-7; d_gene: NA; CDR3aa: CASSQEEMDLPYEQYF; CDR3nt: TGTGCCAGCAGCCAAGAAGAGATGGATCTCCCCTACGAGCAGTACTTC
v_gene: TRBV14; abundance: few; j_gene: TRBJ1-2; d_gene: NA; CDR3aa: CASSQGRLGGYTF; CDR3nt: TGTGCCAGCAGCCAAGGGAGATTAGGAGGCTACACCTTC
v_gene: TRBV6-1; abundance: NA; j_gene: TRBJ2-3; d_gene: TRBD2; CDR3aa: CAATGRAGDTQYF; CDR3nt: TGTGCGGCGACCGGGAGGGCCGGGGATACGCAGTATTTT
v_gene: TRBV20-1; abundance: NA; j_gene: TRBJ2-7; d_gene: TRBD2; CDR3aa: CSANTGTSDYEQYF; CDR3nt: TGCAGTGCTAATACCGGGACTAGCGACTACGAGCAGTACTTC
v_gene: TRBV20-1; abundance: NA; j_gene: TRBJ1-1; d_gene: NA; CDR3aa: CSARDPNTEAIF; CDR3nt: TGCAGTGCTAGAGATCCGAACACTGAAGCTATATTT
v_gene: TRBV28; abundance: many; j_gene: TRBJ2-7; d_gene: NA; CDR3aa: CASSLSGVSSSYEQYF; CDR3nt: TGTGCCAGCAGTTTATCCGGAGTATCGAGTTCCTACGAGCAGTACTTC
v_gene: TRBV6-1; abundance: few; j_gene: TRBJ1-4; d_gene: NA; CDR3aa: CTSGGYVNEKLFF; CDR3nt: TGTACCAGCGGAGGGTACGTGAATGAAAAACTGTTTTTT
v_gene: TRBV24-1; abundance: NA; j_gene: TRBJ2-1; d_gene: NA; CDR3aa: CATGEPLSNEQFF; CDR3nt: TGTGCCACCGGTGAACCCTTGAGCAATGAGCAGTTCTTC
v_gene: TRBV6-1; abundance: NA; j_gene: TRBJ2-7; d_gene: NA; CDR3aa: CASGEPGIGQYF; CDR3nt: TGTGCCAGCGGTGAACCGGGGATTGGGCAGTACTTC
v_gene: TRBV20-1; abundance: NA; j_gene: TRBJ2-1; d_gene: NA; CDR3aa: CSAPDAVKKSYNEQFF; CDR3nt: TGCAGTGCGCCCGACGCGGTGAAGAAATCCTACAATGAGCAATTCTTC
v_gene: TRBV20-1; abundance: NA; j_gene: TRBJ2-5; d_gene: NA; CDR3aa: CSARKETQYF; CDR3nt: TGCAGTGCCAGAAAAGAGACCCAGTACTTC
v_gene: TRBV12-3/TRBV12-4; abundance: NA; j_gene: TRBJ2-1; d_gene: NA; CDR3aa: CASSPGPNERFF; CDR3nt: TGTGCCAGCAGCCCCGGTCCCAATGAGCGGTTTTTC
v_gene: TRBV20-1; abundance: NA; j_gene: TRBJ2-6; d_gene: NA; CDR3aa: CSARVHLELSGGNVLTF; CDR3nt: TGCAGTGCTAGAGTGCACCTAGAACTCTCTGGGGGCAACGTCCTGACTTTC
v_gene: TRBV11-2; abundance: NA; j_gene: TRBJ2-4; d_gene: TRBD1; CDR3aa: CASSLTDRGHIQYF; CDR3nt: TGTGCAAGCAGCCTCACGGACAGGGGTCACATACAGTACTTC
v_gene: TRBV20-1; abundance: NA; j_gene: TRBJ2-1; d_gene: TRBD2; CDR3aa: CSARDPVRAGEVNEQFF; CDR3nt: TGCAGTGCTAGAGATCCCGTACGGGCGGGAGAGGTCAATGAGCAGTTCTTC
v_gene: TRBV30; abundance: NA; j_gene: TRBJ2-3; d_gene: TRBD2; CDR3aa: CAWAGGADTQYF; CDR3nt: TGTGCCTGGGCGGGGGGCGCAGATACGCAGTATTTT